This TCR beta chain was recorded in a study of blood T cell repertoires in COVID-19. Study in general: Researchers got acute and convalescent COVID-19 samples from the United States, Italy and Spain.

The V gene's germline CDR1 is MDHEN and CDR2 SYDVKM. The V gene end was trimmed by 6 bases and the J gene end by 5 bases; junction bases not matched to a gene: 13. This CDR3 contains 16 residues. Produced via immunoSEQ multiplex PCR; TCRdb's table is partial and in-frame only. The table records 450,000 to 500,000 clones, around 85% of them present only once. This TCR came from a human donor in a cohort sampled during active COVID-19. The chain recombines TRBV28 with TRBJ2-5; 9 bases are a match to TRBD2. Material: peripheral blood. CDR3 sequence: CASSLGVAGVRETQYF. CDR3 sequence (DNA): TGTGCCAGCAGCCTAGGGGTAGCGGGAGTTCGGGAGACCCAGTACTTC.